This section outlines one TCR beta chain sequence together with its context. The PCR had 60 Vbeta and 13 Jbeta primers. Using immunoSEQ multiplex PCR, the repertoire was profiled, and TCRdb retains in-frame clones only, with some absent. This table lists approximately 77,000 clones. This entry belongs to a study of cytomegalovirus exposure and HLA in healthy donors. Trimming took off 1 base at V and 0 bases at J, with 10 bases between the two ends. The CDR3 has 16 amino acids. Germline V CDR1 and CDR2: SGHAT, FQNNGV. This sequence was found in a man aged 30 to 45 in good health and CMV-seronegative. Source material: PBMCs. This chain joins TRBV11-2 and TRBJ2-4; D possibly corresponds to TRBD2 (6 bases). The CDR3 is CASSLGQGLAKNIQYF. In nucleotides, the CDR3 is TGTGCCAGCAGCTTAGGTCAGGGACTAGCCAAAAACATTCAGTACTTC.